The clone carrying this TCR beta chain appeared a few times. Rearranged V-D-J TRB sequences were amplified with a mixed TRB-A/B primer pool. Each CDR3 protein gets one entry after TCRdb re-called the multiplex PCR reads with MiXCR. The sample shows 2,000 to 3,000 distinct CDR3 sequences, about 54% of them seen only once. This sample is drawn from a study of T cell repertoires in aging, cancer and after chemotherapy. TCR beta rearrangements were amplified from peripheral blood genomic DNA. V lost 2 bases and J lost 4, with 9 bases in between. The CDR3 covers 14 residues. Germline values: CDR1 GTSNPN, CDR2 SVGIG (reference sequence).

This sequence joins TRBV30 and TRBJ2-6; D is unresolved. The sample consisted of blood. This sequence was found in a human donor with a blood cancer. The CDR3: CAWSPGSGANVLTF. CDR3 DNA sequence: TGTGCCTGGAGTCCCGGGTCCGGGGCCAACGTCCTGACTTTC.